A selection of T cell receptor beta chains follows, all from one sample in a study of neurological immune-mediated disorders. TCRdb reprocessed the 5' RACE reads with MiXCR, giving one entry per CDR3 protein. Here the sample spans about 48,000 distinct CDR3 sequences, 4.5% to 7% being singletons. The specimen was CD4+ T cells from blood. The receptors come from a woman younger than 35 with multiple sclerosis. Both conserved end residues are part of each CDR3. Fields, in order: V gene, clone size, D gene, J gene, CDR3 protein, CDR3 DNA. A D gene is named only where the DNA matches it firmly. Rows may omit the clone size; those that give it use once, few, many or a size class.

V: TRBV10-3; size: many; D: -; J: TRBJ1-5; CDR3: CAISESIGTLVAQPQHF; DNA: TGTGCCATCAGTGAGTCGATAGGGACGCTGGTCGCTCAGCCCCAGCATTTT
V: TRBV12-3/TRBV12-4; size: many; D: -; J: TRBJ1-2; CDR3: CASSFLTLTNYGYTF; DNA: TGTGCCAGCAGTTTTCTAACACTGACTAACTATGGCTACACCTTC
V: TRBV7-2; size: many; D: TRBD1; J: TRBJ1-2; CDR3: CASSPRTGLNYGYTF; DNA: TGTGCCAGCAGCCCAAGGACAGGACTTAACTATGGCTACACCTTC
V: TRBV27; size: -; D: -; J: TRBJ2-1; CDR3: CASSYGGSIDEQFF; DNA: TGTGCCAGCAGTTACGGGGGATCGATCGATGAGCAGTTCTTC
V: TRBV20-1; size: many; D: -; J: TRBJ1-5; CDR3: CSARSDRRESYAQPQHF; DNA: TGCAGTGCTAGATCCGACAGACGAGAGAGTTACGCTCAGCCCCAGCATTTT
V: TRBV6-2/TRBV6-3; size: many; D: -; J: TRBJ2-5; CDR3: CASSPRPSQETQYF; DNA: TGTGCCAGCAGTCCACGCCCCTCCCAAGAGACCCAGTACTTC
V: TRBV5-1; size: many; D: -; J: TRBJ2-6; CDR3: CASSPTTDLSGANVLTF; DNA: TGCGCCAGCAGCCCCACGACAGACCTCTCTGGGGCCAACGTCCTGACTTTC
V: TRBV7-2; size: many; D: TRBD1; J: TRBJ1-5; CDR3: CASSPTGGNQPQHF; DNA: TGTGCCAGCAGTCCTACAGGGGGCAATCAGCCCCAGCATTTT
V: TRBV20-1; size: many; D: -; J: TRBJ2-1; CDR3: CSARTTYNEQFF; DNA: TGCAGTGCCAGGACTACATACAATGAGCAGTTCTTC
V: TRBV3-1; size: many; D: TRBD2; J: TRBJ2-3; CDR3: CASSHSSGTRRSTDTQYF; DNA: TGTGCCAGCAGCCACTCCTCCGGGACTAGAAGGTCCACAGATACGCAGTATTTT
V: TRBV3-1; size: many; D: -; J: TRBJ1-5; CDR3: CASSSWGGPQHF; DNA: TGTGCCAGCAGCTCATGGGGTGGGCCCCAGCATTTT
V: TRBV7-6; size: -; D: -; J: TRBJ1-2; CDR3: CASSLSTGANYGYTF; DNA: TGTGCCAGCAGCTTATCGACGGGGGCTAACTATGGCTACACCTTC
V: TRBV15; size: many; D: -; J: TRBJ2-1; CDR3: CATRRGDGLYNEQFF; DNA: TGTGCCACCAGAAGGGGCGACGGGTTGTACAATGAGCAGTTCTTC
V: TRBV20-1; size: many; D: -; J: TRBJ1-1; CDR3: CSAVRAYPMNTEAFF; DNA: TGCAGTGCCGTCAGGGCATACCCCATGAACACTGAAGCTTTCTTT
V: TRBV28; size: -; D: -; J: TRBJ2-3; CDR3: CASSHPRQSNQPQYF; DNA: TGTGCCAGCAGTCACCCTCGACAGAGCAATCAGCCCCAGTATTTT
V: TRBV20-1; size: many; D: -; J: TRBJ2-7; CDR3: CSALETTGEQYF; DNA: TGCAGTGCATTAGAGACCACGGGCGAGCAGTACTTC
V: TRBV5-1; size: many; D: TRBD1; J: TRBJ2-3; CDR3: CASSPGQDLKGDTQYF; DNA: TGCGCCAGCAGCCCAGGACAGGACCTAAAGGGGGATACGCAGTATTTT
V: TRBV5-5; size: many; D: -; J: TRBJ1-1; CDR3: CASSFRTYRLGRSEAFF; DNA: TGTGCCAGCAGCTTTAGAACCTACAGGTTGGGGCGGTCTGAAGCTTTCTTT
V: TRBV7-8; size: few; D: -; J: TRBJ1-1; CDR3: CASSLIWQGADTEAFF; DNA: TGTGCCAGCAGCTTAATTTGGCAGGGCGCGGACACTGAAGCTTTCTTT
V: TRBV10-1; size: many; D: TRBD2; J: TRBJ2-3; CDR3: CASSEMPSGITDTQYF; DNA: TGCGCCAGCAGTGAGATGCCTAGCGGAATCACAGATACGCAGTATTTT
V: TRBV10-3; size: many; D: TRBD1; J: TRBJ2-2; CDR3: CAISEPGQDTGELFF; DNA: TGTGCCATCAGTGAACCGGGACAGGACACCGGGGAGCTGTTTTTT
V: TRBV10-3; size: many; D: -; J: TRBJ1-3; CDR3: CAISPGTPGNTIYF; DNA: TGTGCCATCAGTCCCGGGACACCTGGAAACACCATATATTTT